This T cell receptor (beta chain) was identified during a study of T-cell reconstitution after alpha-beta-depleted transplantation in children. Whole-study findings and limits: Newly produced T cells mostly accounted for T-cell counts and diversity one year post-transplant.

The CDR3 totals 15 residues. V was shortened by 6 bases and J by 0 bases, with 12 bases between the two germline ends. This clonotype was picked up a small number of times. Its target is not known. Using unique molecular identifiers, the investigators prepared the TCRbeta library. TCRdb redid the calling of the PCR reads with MiXCR, one entry per CDR3 protein. The table includes almost 600,000 distinct CDR3 sequences, 27% detected once. J is TRBJ2-1 and V is TRBV12-3 or TRBV12-4, with D uncertain. The sequence was obtained from a boy under two years old with Wiskott-Aldrich syndrome, due to receive a stem cell transplant. Sequencing was performed on PBMCs, taken before TCRalphabeta/CD19-depleted stem cell transplant. In nucleotides, the CDR3 is TGTGCCAGCAGAGTGACGGGTAGCTCCTACAATGAGCAGTTCTTC. Translated, it gives CASRVTGSSYNEQFF.